This TCR beta chain was sequenced during a study of beta chain features in type 1 diabetes. The overall study: Regarding age, gender and cell yields, patients proved similar to healthy donors.

The sample holds a few counts of this clone. Its antigen is still unknown. Study observations and caveats: Sequencing the cDNA could make cells with high TCR expression show up more than they should. Shorter TCRB CDR3s, moderately but significantly so, were found in Type 1 diabetes patients in all four CD4+ subsets. It was possible that PCR favored shorter templates, equally so in patients and controls.

The CDR3 is 14 residues long. The germline gives CDR1 GTSNPN, CDR2 SVGIG (reference sequence). Trimming took off 2 bases at V and 8 bases at J, with 13 bases between the two ends. CD45RO/CCR7/CD25/CD127/CD95/CD27 sorting isolated CD4+ naive, central memory, regulatory and stem cell-like memory cells. The isolated RNA, all of it, was reverse transcribed, so expressed TCRB transcripts were what got sequenced. Profiling relied on immunoSEQ multiplex PCR, and the TCRdb table lists in-frame clones only, not all of them. The sample holds 500,000 to 650,000 clones, roughly 12% seen once. Sequenced input: naive CD4+ T cells from blood. The chain joins TRBV30 to TRBJ1-6, with D maybe TRBD1 (6 bases). This TCR derives from a man aged 30 to 39 with type 1 diabetes. The CDR3 is CAWSPRGKDSPLHF. CDR3 in DNA: TGTGCCTGGAGTCCTAGGGGGAAGGATTCACCCCTCCACTTT.